This T cell receptor beta chain came from a study of CD8 T cells in ankylosing spondylitis. Germline V gives CDR1 LNHNV, CDR2 YYDKDF (reference sequence). This CDR3 is built from 18 residues. Trimming removed 1 base from V and 4 bases from J, with 20 bases in between. Via MiXCR, TCRdb re-called the 5' RACE reads, giving one row per CDR3 protein. The sample shows roughly 280,000 distinct CDR3 sequences, 15% to 25% of them seen only once. This receptor was taken from a male donor with ankylosing spondylitis or in good health (not recorded which). The sample taken for sequencing was blood, either unsorted or a sorted T cell fraction (not recorded which). This chain connects TRBV15 to TRBJ1-5; tentative D call: TRBD1 (5 bases). CDR3 in amino acids: CATSRVAGEGVANQPQHF. The CDR3 nucleotides are TGTGCCACCAGCAGAGTCGCAGGTGAAGGGGTTGCGAATCAGCCCCAGCATTTT.